The 19 T cell receptor beta chains in this list originate from one sample, sequenced in a study of siplizumab effects on memory and regulatory T cells. TCRdb keeps only in-frame clones here, not all; method: immunoSEQ multiplex PCR. Among more than 85,000 clones, approximately 90% were seen once, and the ten largest hold around 16%. Sequenced sample: CD4+ T cells sorted from blood. All receptors derive from a human donor in good health.

The gene calls are TRBV28 and TRBJ1-5; D gene unclear. CDR1 is MDHEN, CDR2 SYDVKM, per germline. This CDR3 is 14 amino acids long. V lost 2 bases and J 7 bases, leaving 12 bases between the germline ends. DNA for the CDR3: TGTGCCAGCAGTTTACCCGACCTCTTGCAGCCCCAGCATTTT. Protein sequence: CASSLPDLLQPQHF.

This clone rates as medium-sized. The chain joins TRBV4-1 to TRBJ2-7; a possible D gene is TRBD1 (5 bases). This CDR3 contains 16 residues. V was shortened by 0 bases and J by 4 bases, with 16 bases between the two germline ends. From germline, CDR1 is MGHRA and CDR2 YSYEKL. The CDR3 nucleotides are TGCGCCAGCAGCCAAGAATTTGGGGCAGGGATATACGAGCAGTACTTC. Its translation is CASSQEFGAGIYEQYF.

The genes are TRBV30 and TRBJ1-2; the D is unclear. V dropped 3 bases and J dropped 4 bases, with 9 bases sitting between them. Germline CDR1 and CDR2: GTSNPN and SVGIG (reference sequence). This CDR3 has 12 residues. The CDR3 region is CAWSPGSYGYTF. CDR3 nucleotide sequence: TGTGCCTGGAGCCCAGGCTCCTATGGCTACACCTTC.

The V and J genes are TRBV5-1 and TRBJ2-3, with TRBD1 identical over 10 bases. This CDR3 is 15 amino acids long. J was trimmed by 4 bases and V by 2 bases; bases with no gene match: 4. CDR1 and CDR2 (germline): SGHRS, YFSETQ. CDR3 DNA: TGCGCCAGCAGCTTCCGGGACAGGGGTGCAGATACGCAGTATTTT. It is translated as CASSFRDRGADTQYF.

The chain employs TRBV2 and TRBJ2-7; unclear D gene. Germline V gene sequence: CDR1 SNHLY, CDR2 FYNNEI. V gave up 3 bases and J gave up 1 base, with 4 bases separating them. The CDR3 is made up of 12 amino acids. CDR3 coding DNA: TGTGCCAGCAGTGAGTGGTCCTACGAGCAGTACTTC. Translation: CASSEWSYEQYF.

The rearrangement links TRBV7-9 to TRBJ2-3, with 14 positions matching TRBD2. There are 16 residues in the CDR3. The V and J ends lost 5 bases and 5 bases, in that order; junction bases with no gene match: 6. CDR1 is SEHNR, CDR2 FQNEAQ, per germline (reference sequence). As DNA, the CDR3 is TGTGCCAGCAGCCCCGGGACTAGCGGGAGTCTAGATACGCAGTATTTT. Translated: CASSPGTSGSLDTQYF.

This chain joins TRBV5-5 and TRBJ1-3; D possibly corresponds to TRBD1 (5 bases). V gave up 0 bases and J gave up 1 base, with 8 bases separating them. CDR1 and CDR2 (germline): SGHKS, YYEKEE (reference sequence). The CDR3 spans 15 residues. The CDR3 region is CASSLVWGSGNTIYF. The CDR3 region has the DNA TGTGCCAGCAGCTTGGTCTGGGGGTCTGGAAACACCATATATTTT.

In this sample, this clone turned up once. The rearrangement links TRBV6-5 to TRBJ2-1; the D gene is possibly TRBD2 (6 bases). CDR1 MNHEY and CDR2 SVGAGI come from the germline V gene. V lost 0 bases and J 7 bases, leaving 10 bases between the germline ends. The CDR3 has 14 amino acids. As DNA, the CDR3 is TGTGCCAGCAGTTACTCCCCGGGGAGGAATGAGCAGTTCTTC. Its translation: CASSYSPGRNEQFF.

The chain joins TRBV7-9 to TRBJ1-2; D unclear. From germline, CDR1 is SEHNR and CDR2 FQNEAQ (reference sequence). CDR3 length equals 14 residues. V lost 2 bases to trimming and J lost 3 bases, with 10 bases between them. The DNA of the CDR3 is TGTGCCAGCAGCTTATACGCTGGGGACTATGGCTACACCTTC. Amino acid sequence: CASSLYAGDYGYTF.

The count of this clone is one. The gene calls are TRBV11-3 and TRBJ2-6, with 7 nucleotides matching TRBD1. This CDR3 has 15 residues. V was pared by 5 bases and J by 3 bases, with 4 bases of the junction left unmatched. Germline V gene lookup returns CDR1 SGHNT and CDR2 YENEEA. CDR3 protein: CASSTTGFGANVLTF. In DNA, the CDR3 is TGTGCCAGCAGCACGACAGGGTTTGGGGCCAACGTCCTGACTTTC.

The chain combines TRBV18 with TRBJ1-2; 7 bases match TRBD1. CDR3 length equals 15 residues. J gave up 6 bases and V 2 bases, and 9 bases lay outside the gene matches. Germline-derived CDR1 and CDR2 are KGHSH and LQKENI. CDR3 sequence reads: CASSPSNDRVHGYTF. The CDR3 DNA reads TGTGCCAGCTCACCATCGAACGACAGGGTACATGGCTACACCTTC.

The rearrangement uses TRBV5-1 and TRBJ2-7, with TRBD1 as a possible D gene (6 bases). Germline assignment: CDR1 SGHRS and CDR2 YFSETQ. The CDR3 covers 16 residues. Trimming pared 2 bases from V and 0 bases from J, leaving 15 bases between. The CDR3 loop is CASSLEGQISSYEQYF. CDR3 coding DNA: TGCGCCAGCAGCTTAGAAGGACAGATCAGCTCCTACGAGCAGTACTTC.

This sequence joins TRBV5-1 and TRBJ2-5, with 11 positions matching TRBD2. The V gene end was trimmed by 4 bases and the J gene end by 4 bases; junction bases not matched to a gene: 3. The CDR3 sequence is 14 residues long. CDR1 and CDR2 from the germline V gene are SGHRS and YFSETQ. DNA for the CDR3: TGCGCCAGCAGCGGAGGGACTAGCGGAGAGACCCAGTACTTC. It specifies CASSGGTSGETQYF. Looking up the rest from reference TRBV5-1 and TRBJ2-5 gives the full variable domain: KAGVTQTPRYLIKTRGQQVTLSCSPISGHRSVSWYQQTPGQGLQFLFEYFSETQRNKGNFPGRFSGRQFSNSRSEMNVSTLELGDSALYLCASSGGTSGETQYFGPGTRLLVL.

J is TRBJ2-1 and V is TRBV29-1, with TRBD1 identical over 10 bases. With V trimmed by 3 bases and J by 5 bases, 4 bases remained unmatched. This CDR3 spans 14 amino acids. Germline CDR1 reads SQVTM; CDR2 reads ANQGSEA. Here the CDR3 reads CSVDGQGEDNEQFF. The CDR3 bases are TGCAGCGTTGACGGACAGGGGGAAGACAATGAGCAGTTCTTC.

The chain has TRBV30 and TRBJ2-3; D remains unclear. The germline V gene has CDR1 GTSNPN and CDR2 SVGIG (reference sequence). The CDR3 spans 12 residues. The germline V and J ends were trimmed by 0 bases and 2 bases, with 3 bases remaining between them. CDR3 DNA: TGTGCCTGGAGTGTTATCACAGATACGCAGTATTTT. It translates to CAWSVITDTQYF.

The chain links TRBV7-2 to TRBJ2-3; no firm D call. Germline V CDR1 and CDR2: SGHTA, FQGNSA. V was shortened by 5 bases and J by 2 bases, with 11 bases between the two germline ends. This CDR3 spans 14 amino acids. DNA of the CDR3: TGTGCCAGCAGCCTAATGCGGATCACAGATACGCAGTATTTT. The encoded protein is CASSLMRITDTQYF.

The chain combines TRBV29-1 with TRBJ1-1, with TRBD1 identical over 7 bases. The germline gives CDR1 SQVTM, CDR2 ANQGSEA. The V segment lost 5 bases and the J segment 3 bases; nucleotides outside the gene matches: 6. This CDR3 spans 13 amino acids. The CDR3 sequence is CSVTITGDTEAFF. The CDR3 region has the DNA TGCAGCGTTACCATAACAGGGGACACTGAAGCTTTCTTT.

The chain's CDR3 is CASSWGQGAYNEKLFF. CDR3 DNA sequence: TGTGCCAGCAGCTGGGGACAGGGGGCTTATAATGAAAAACTGTTTTTT. This chain links TRBV5-6 with TRBJ1-4; 12 positions match TRBD1. The CDR3 is made up of 16 amino acids. V lost 3 bases, J lost 4 bases, and 4 bases stayed unmatched. CDR1 is SGHDT and CDR2 is YYEEEE in the germline V gene.

The chain recombines TRBV19 with TRBJ2-3, with TRBD1 identical over 9 bases. The germline gives CDR1 LNHDA, CDR2 SQIVND (reference sequence). Losses at the gene ends were 5 bases for V and 3 bases for J; bases not matched to a gene: 6. CDR3 length equals 15 residues. CDR3 nucleotides: TGTGCCAGTAGTCAGACAGGGGGTCTGACAGATACGCAGTATTTT. Encoded protein: CASSQTGGLTDTQYF.